This T cell receptor (beta chain) was captured by sequencing in a study of glioma-infiltrating T cells after dendritic cell vaccination. Study-wide points: Only a small number of patients had complete blood and tumor samples.

Time point meaning: after dendritic cell vaccination, including at tumor progression/relapse. Isocitrate dehydrogenase mutation was absent in all glioblastoma patients. Before vaccination, two weeks after the third vaccination, and at progression, PBMC were collected. V trimming: 8 bases; J trimming: 5 bases; junction bases outside the gene matches: 8. The CDR3 loop spans 14 amino acids. CDR1 LNHDA and CDR2 SQIVND come from the germline V gene (reference sequence). The data were produced by immunoSEQ multiplex PCR, yet TCRdb's version contains in-frame clones alone and is incomplete. The sample records 90,000 to 95,000 clones, approximately 80% being singletons. In its sample, this clone was seen once. Its antigen is as yet unknown.

This chain uses TRBV19 with TRBJ1-5, with TRBD1 matching 8 bases. The TCR sequence derives from a human donor with glioblastoma. Sequenced here: blood, sampled after dendritic cell vaccination. The CDR3 DNA sequence: TGTGCCAGTGCGGGGACAGGCGGGCATCAGCCCCAGCATTTT. Translated: CASAGTGGHQPQHF.